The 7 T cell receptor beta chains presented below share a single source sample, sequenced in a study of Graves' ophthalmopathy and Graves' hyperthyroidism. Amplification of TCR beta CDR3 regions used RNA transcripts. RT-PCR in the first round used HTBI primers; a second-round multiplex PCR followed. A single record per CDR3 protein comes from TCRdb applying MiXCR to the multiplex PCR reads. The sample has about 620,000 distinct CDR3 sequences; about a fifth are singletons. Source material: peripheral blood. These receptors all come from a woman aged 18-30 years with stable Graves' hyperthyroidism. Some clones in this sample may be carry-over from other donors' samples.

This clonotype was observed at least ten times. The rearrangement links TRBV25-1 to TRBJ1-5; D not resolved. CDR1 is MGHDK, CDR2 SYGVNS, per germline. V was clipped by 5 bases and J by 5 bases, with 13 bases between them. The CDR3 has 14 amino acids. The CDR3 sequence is CASSLKGFHQPQHF. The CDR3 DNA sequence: TGTGCCAGCAGTCTTAAAGGGTTTCATCAGCCCCAGCATTTT.

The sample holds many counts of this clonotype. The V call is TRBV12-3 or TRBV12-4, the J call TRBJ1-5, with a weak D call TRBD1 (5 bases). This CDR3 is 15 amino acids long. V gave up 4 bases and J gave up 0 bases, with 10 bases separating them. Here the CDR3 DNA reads TGTGCCAGCAGTTGGGGGGGGGGTAGCAATCAGCCCCAGCATTTT. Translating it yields CASSWGGGSNQPQHF.

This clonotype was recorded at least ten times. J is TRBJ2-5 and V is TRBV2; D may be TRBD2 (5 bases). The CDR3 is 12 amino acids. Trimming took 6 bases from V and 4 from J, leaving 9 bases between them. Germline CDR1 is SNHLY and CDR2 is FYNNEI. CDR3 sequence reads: CASRTGRETQYF. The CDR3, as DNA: TGTGCCAGCAGGACGGGGAGAGAGACCCAGTACTTC.

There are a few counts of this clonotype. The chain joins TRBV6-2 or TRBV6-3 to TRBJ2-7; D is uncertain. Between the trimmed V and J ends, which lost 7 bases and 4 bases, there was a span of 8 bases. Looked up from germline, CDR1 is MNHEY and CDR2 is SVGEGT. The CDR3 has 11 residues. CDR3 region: CASNAGYEQYF. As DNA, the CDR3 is TGTGCCAGCAACGCCGGATACGAGCAGTACTTC.

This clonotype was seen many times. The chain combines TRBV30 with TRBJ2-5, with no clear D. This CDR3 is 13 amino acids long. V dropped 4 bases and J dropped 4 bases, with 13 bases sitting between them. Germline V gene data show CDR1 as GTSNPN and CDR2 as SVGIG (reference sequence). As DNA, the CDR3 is TGTGCCTGGACCAAGACGGACCGAGAGACCCAGTACTTC. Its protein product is CAWTKTDRETQYF.

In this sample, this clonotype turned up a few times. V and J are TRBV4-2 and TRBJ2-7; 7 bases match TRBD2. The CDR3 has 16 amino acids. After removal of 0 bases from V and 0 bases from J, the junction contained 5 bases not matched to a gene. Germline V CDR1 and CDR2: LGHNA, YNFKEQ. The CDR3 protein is CASSQDRRGSSYEQYF. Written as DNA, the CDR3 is TGTGCCAGCAGCCAAGATCGGCGCGGGAGCTCCTACGAGCAGTACTTC.

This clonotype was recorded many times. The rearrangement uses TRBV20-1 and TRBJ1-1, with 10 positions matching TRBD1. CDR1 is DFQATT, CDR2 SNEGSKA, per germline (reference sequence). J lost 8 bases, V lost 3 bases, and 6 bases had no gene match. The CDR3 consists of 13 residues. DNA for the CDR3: TGCAGTGCTAGCGTGGGACAGGGGCGGGAAGCTTTCTTT. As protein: CSASVGQGREAFF.